This paragraph reports one T cell receptor beta chain. These data belong to a study of blood T cell repertoires in COVID-19. The CDR3 runs 14 residues. Trimming removed 1 base at V and 5 bases at J, with 10 bases between. Germline V gene sequence: CDR1 SGHTA, CDR2 FQGTGA. The repertoire was sequenced with immunoSEQ multiplex PCR; TCRdb's copy has only in-frame clones and lacks some. The sample lists approximately 240,000 clones, 70% to 85% seen once, with about 1.5% in the top ten. The J gene is TRBJ2-3, the V gene TRBV7-3; possibly TRBD2 for D (5 bases). The sequenced material came from peripheral blood. This TCR was recovered from a woman aged 40 to 50 who had recovered from COVID-19. The DNA of the CDR3 is TGTGCCAGCAGCTTAAGAGGGAAGGAAGATACGCAGTATTTT. It yields the protein CASSLRGKEDTQYF.